The 32 T cell receptor beta chains presented below share a single source sample, sequenced in a study of blood T cell repertoires in COVID-19. The protocol was immunoSEQ multiplex PCR, while the TCRdb copy is restricted to in-frame clones and leaves out a portion. In the table there are over 250,000 clones, more than 75% of which are singletons. The sample consisted of peripheral blood. These TCRs come from a middle-aged man who had recovered from COVID-19.

This chain connects TRBV6-5 to TRBJ1-2, with TRBD1 as a possible D gene (5 bases). V was trimmed by 5 bases and J by 8 bases, leaving 12 bases between them. The germline CDR1 and CDR2 sequences are MNHEY and SVGAGI. This CDR3 has 12 residues. CDR3 amino acids: CASSPPGLGYTF. The CDR3 DNA sequence: TGTGCCAGCAGTCCACCAGGGCTCGGCTACACCTTC.

This clone has only one observation. The rearrangement links TRBV15 to TRBJ1-3; 7 bases align to TRBD1. V lost 3 bases, J lost 0 bases, and 2 bases stayed unmatched. CDR1 is LNHNV and CDR2 is YYDKDF in the germline V gene (reference sequence). This CDR3 region has 15 residues. CDR3 protein: CATSRDRISGNTIYF. The CDR3 DNA follows: TGTGCCACCAGCAGGGACAGGATCTCTGGAAACACCATATATTTT.

The CDR3 loop is CASSLQGGLSEQYF. The CDR3 DNA follows: TGTGCCAGCAGTCTCCAGGGGGGCCTCAGCGAGCAGTACTTC. The J gene is TRBJ2-7, the V gene TRBV2, with D perhaps matching TRBD1 (7 bases). The V gene lost 5 bases and the J gene lost 6 bases, with 17 bases spanning the gap. The CDR3 has 14 residues. The germline gives CDR1 SNHLY, CDR2 FYNNEI.

J is TRBJ2-1 and V is TRBV29-1, with TRBD1 matching 7 bases. The J segment lost 7 bases and the V segment lost 3 bases, leaving 12 bases of the junction unmatched. The germline V gene has CDR1 SQVTM and CDR2 ANQGSEA. The CDR3 length is 15 residues. The DNA of the CDR3 is TGCAGCGTTGAGGGCCCGGGACAGTCTGGGAATGAGCAGTTCTTC. Translating gives CSVEGPGQSGNEQFF.

This chain connects TRBV25-1 to TRBJ2-3, with 9 bases lining up with TRBD2. Unmatched junction bases numbered 9, after V lost 7 bases and J lost 4 bases. The CDR3 length is 15 residues. Germline-derived CDR1 and CDR2 are MGHDK and SYGVNS. The CDR3 nucleotides read TGTGCCAGCACCAGGGCTAGCGGGAATTCAGATACGCAGTATTTT. Its protein is CASTRASGNSDTQYF.

This clone was picked up one time. This chain links TRBV4-3 with TRBJ2-7, with 12 bases matching TRBD2. CDR1 is LGHNA, CDR2 YSLEER, per germline. The CDR3 has 21 residues. The ends lost 3 bases at V and 2 bases at J; junction bases unmatched: 20. CDR3 sequence: CASSHLPASGGANVTPYEQYF. The CDR3 nucleotides are TGCGCCAGCAGCCATCTCCCGGCTAGCGGGGGGGCCAATGTTACTCCCTACGAGCAGTACTTC.

The chain joins TRBV4-3 to TRBJ2-7; 8 bases line up with TRBD2. J gave up 3 bases and V 0 bases, and 4 bases lay outside the gene matches. There are 15 residues in the CDR3. Germline V lookup: CDR1 LGHNA, CDR2 YSLEER. CDR3 amino acids: CASSQDIAGIYEQYF. CDR3 DNA: TGCGCCAGCAGCCAAGATATAGCGGGAATCTACGAGCAGTACTTC.

The chain joins TRBV20-1 to TRBJ2-7; 10 bases map to TRBD1. The CDR3 runs to 17 residues. Germline CDR1 is DFQATT and CDR2 is SNEGSKA (reference sequence). Germline trimming cut 3 bases from V and 2 bases from J; bases unmatched to any gene: 13. CDR3 in DNA: TGCAGTGCTAGTCAACCATTACCGGGACAGGGGACCTACGAGCAGTACTTC. Residues: CSASQPLPGQGTYEQYF.

This rearrangement joins TRBV7-6 to TRBJ2-3; 9 bases map to TRBD2. The germline gives CDR1 SGHVS, CDR2 FNYEAQ. V dropped 5 bases and J dropped 3; count of bases not matched to a gene: 12. The CDR3 length is 17 residues. The CDR3 sequence: CASSPSGSGSRTDTQYF. The CDR3 nucleotides are TGTGCCAGCAGCCCCAGTGGTAGCGGGAGTCGTACAGATACGCAGTATTTT.

The chain carries TRBV5-1 and TRBJ2-3, with 10 bases lining up with TRBD1. The CDR3 covers 16 residues. Germline CDR1 is SGHRS and CDR2 is YFSETQ. J was trimmed by 1 base and V by 5 bases; bases with no gene match: 7. The chain's CDR3 is CASSQADRGRTDTQYF. CDR3 nucleotides: TGCGCCAGCAGTCAGGCTGACAGGGGGCGCACAGATACGCAGTATTTT.

This clone was recorded once. CDR3 DNA: TGTGCCGCCGGGGACTTGTACCAAGAGACCCAGTACTTC. Translated: CAAGDLYQETQYF. The chain uses TRBV5-5 and TRBJ2-5, with a possible D match to TRBD2 (6 bases). Germline CDR1 is SGHKS and CDR2 is YYEKEE (reference sequence). The CDR3 consists of 13 residues. V shed 10 bases and J shed 0 bases, with 13 bases lying between them.

The chain is built from TRBV30 and TRBJ2-2; TRBD2 might be the D (5 bases). The V end lost 2 bases, the J end lost 13 bases, and 17 bases lay between the germline ends. This CDR3 region has 13 residues. Per germline, CDR1 GTSNPN and CDR2 SVGIG (reference sequence). The CDR3 here is CAWSREGLQLLFF. The CDR3 DNA is TGTGCCTGGAGTCGTGAGGGCCTACAGTTGCTGTTTTTT.

DNA of the CDR3: TGTGCCAGCAGTGAACAATTACAGGGGAGAGGCTACACCTTC. Protein: CASSEQLQGRGYTF. V gene TRBV25-1 combines with J gene TRBJ1-2, with 7 bases fitting TRBD1. The CDR3 totals 14 residues. The germline CDR1 and CDR2 sequences are MGHDK and SYGVNS. The V gene end was trimmed by 2 bases and the J gene end by 8 bases; junction bases not matched to a gene: 8.

CDR3 protein: CASSLWAGGPGANVLTF. The DNA of the CDR3 is TGTGCCAGCAGTTTGTGGGCAGGGGGACCTGGGGCCAACGTCCTGACTTTC. V usage is TRBV28 and J usage is TRBJ2-6; 7 nucleotides align to TRBD1. Losses at the gene ends were 3 bases for V and 2 bases for J; bases not matched to a gene: 7. The V gene's germline CDR1 is MDHEN and CDR2 SYDVKM. The CDR3 has 17 residues.

V gene TRBV7-9 combines with J gene TRBJ1-1; D is uncertain. Deletions cut 1 base from V and 2 bases from J, with 5 bases between. There are 13 residues in the CDR3. Germline V gene lookup returns CDR1 SEHNR and CDR2 FQNEAQ (reference sequence). CDR3 nucleotides: TGTGCCAGCAGCTTAGAAGCAAACACTGAAGCTTTCTTT. Translating it yields CASSLEANTEAFF.

This chain connects TRBV24-1 to TRBJ1-2; tentatively, D is TRBD1 (5 bases). The CDR3 runs to 14 residues. Germline CDR1 and CDR2: KGHDR and SFDVKD. V was shortened by 4 bases and J by 1 base, with 9 bases between the two germline ends. CDR3 in amino acids: CATSDPDSNYGYTF. CDR3 in DNA: TGTGCCACCAGTGACCCAGACAGTAACTATGGCTACACCTTC.

CDR3 protein: CASSKDGRYGYTF. The CDR3, as DNA: TGTGCCAGCAGCAAGGACGGGAGGTATGGCTACACCTTC. The genes are TRBV6-2 or TRBV6-3 and TRBJ1-2; unclear D gene. Germline V gene data show CDR1 as MNHEY and CDR2 as SVGEGT. There are 13 residues in the CDR3. V lost 6 bases and J lost 5, with 13 bases in between.

The V call is TRBV20-1, the J call TRBJ1-4; D is uncertain. The CDR3 consists of 13 residues. Germline CDR1 and CDR2: DFQATT and SNEGSKA (reference sequence). Trimming took off 3 bases at V and 4 bases at J, with 9 bases between the two ends. For the CDR3, the DNA is TGCAGTGCTAGTGCGGGAATTAATGAAAAACTGTTTTTT. It encodes CSASAGINEKLFF.

This chain links TRBV10-2 with TRBJ2-7; D is uncertain. V lost 2 bases and J lost 6, with 11 bases in between. The CDR3 sequence is 13 residues long. Germline loops: CDR1 WSHSY, CDR2 SAAADI. This CDR3 reads CASSENIFREQYF. In nucleotides, the CDR3 is TGCGCCAGCAGTGAGAACATCTTTCGCGAGCAGTACTTC.

The chain recombines TRBV13 with TRBJ2-7; 12 nucleotides agree with TRBD2. The germline CDR1 and CDR2 sequences are PRHDT and FYEKMQ (reference sequence). This CDR3 is 18 amino acids long. Unmatched junction bases numbered 16, after V lost 5 bases and J lost 5 bases. CDR3 sequence reads: CASSLLRGTSGRRDEQYF. DNA for the CDR3: TGTGCCAGCAGCCTACTTAGGGGGACTAGCGGGCGTCGAGACGAGCAGTACTTC.

CDR3 loop: CASRRTGPTGELFF. The CDR3 DNA sequence: TGTGCCAGCAGGAGGACAGGGCCCACCGGGGAGCTGTTTTTT. The chain carries TRBV7-6 and TRBJ2-2, with 8 bases lining up with TRBD1. This CDR3 is built from 14 residues. The V and J ends lost 6 bases and 4 bases, in that order; junction bases with no gene match: 4. Germline lookup yields CDR1 SGHVS and CDR2 FNYEAQ.

The CDR3 nucleotides are TGTGCCAGCAGCCAGGGGGGGTTACGGCAGCCCCAGCATTTT. The encoded protein is CASSQGGLRQPQHF. V gene TRBV7-8 combines with J gene TRBJ1-5, with 7 nucleotides matching TRBD1. This CDR3 contains 14 residues. Germline-derived CDR1 and CDR2 are SGHVS and FQNEAQ. Losses at the gene ends were 5 bases for V and 7 bases for J; bases not matched to a gene: 8.

The chain combines TRBV4-1 with TRBJ2-1; D call uncertain. CDR3 length equals 14 residues. V was pared by 0 bases and J by 5 bases, with 8 bases between. CDR1 and CDR2 (germline): MGHRA, YSYEKL. Here the CDR3 reads CASSQEFQNNEQFF. In nucleotides, the CDR3 is TGCGCCAGCAGCCAAGAGTTCCAGAACAATGAGCAGTTCTTC.

The chain couples TRBV7-3 to TRBJ1-3; possible D gene TRBD1, 5 bases. Trimming shortened V by 2 bases and J by 4 bases, and 12 bases separated the two germline ends. Germline V gene lookup returns CDR1 SGHTA and CDR2 FQGTGA. The CDR3 is 15 amino acids. The CDR3, as DNA: TGTGCCAGCAGCTTAGCCGGGACTGAGGGAAACACCATATATTTT. Protein sequence: CASSLAGTEGNTIYF.

The count of this clone is one. This chain joins TRBV6-5 and TRBJ2-7; TRBD1 matches at 10 bases. The germline V gene encodes CDR1 MNHEY and CDR2 SVGAGI. CDR3 length: 14 residues. Trimming removed 2 bases from V and 3 bases from J; junction bases left unmatched: 1. CDR3 sequence: CASSYGDRGYEQYF. CDR3 sequence (DNA): TGTGCCAGCAGTTACGGGGACAGGGGCTACGAGCAGTACTTC.

J is TRBJ1-2 and V is TRBV7-2, with no clear D. V lost 4 bases to trimming and J lost 1 base, with 13 bases between them. This CDR3 spans 15 amino acids. CDR1 is SGHTA and CDR2 is FQGNSA in the germline V gene. The CDR3 DNA follows: TGTGCCAGCAGCTCATCAGTCGTGTTTAACTATGGCTACACCTTC. Protein sequence: CASSSSVVFNYGYTF.

This rearrangement joins TRBV18 to TRBJ1-2; TRBD1 matches 9 bases. The CDR3 is 14 amino acids. CDR1 is KGHSH, CDR2 LQKENI, per germline. Unmatched junction bases numbered 1, after V lost 1 base and J lost 4 bases. The CDR3 coding sequence is TGTGCCAGCTCACCACGACAGGGGGTCTATGGCTACACCTTC. The encoded protein is CASSPRQGVYGYTF.

The chain links TRBV7-2 to TRBJ1-5; 8 nucleotides agree with TRBD1. The CDR3 totals 15 residues. The ends lost 5 bases at V and 2 bases at J; junction bases unmatched: 5. Germline V gene data show CDR1 as SGHTA and CDR2 as FQGNSA. CDR3 DNA sequence: TGTGCCAGCAGCCCGGGACAGGCCCGCAATCAGCCCCAGCATTTT. Amino acids: CASSPGQARNQPQHF.

The V gene is TRBV2, the J gene TRBJ2-7; possibly TRBD2 for D (5 bases). From germline, CDR1 is SNHLY and CDR2 FYNNEI. V was trimmed by 8 bases and J by 1 base, leaving 18 bases between them. The CDR3 runs to 15 residues. Here the CDR3 DNA reads TGTGCCAGCCGCCTCGGCGGGTTACCATCCTACGAGCAGTACTTC. This sequence encodes CASRLGGLPSYEQYF.

This chain connects TRBV20-1 to TRBJ2-7; D not certain. The CDR3 runs 14 residues. Germline V gene sequence: CDR1 DFQATT, CDR2 SNEGSKA (reference sequence). Trimming removed 3 bases at V and 0 bases at J, with 12 bases between. CDR3 nucleotides: TGCAGTGCTAGTAATTCCTACGGCTCCTACGAGCAGTACTTC. Protein product: CSASNSYGSYEQYF.

The chain employs TRBV5-8 and TRBJ1-2; D ambiguous. V was shortened by 0 bases and J by 3 bases, with 9 bases between the two germline ends. This CDR3 region has 14 residues. Germline assignment: CDR1 SGHTS and CDR2 YDEGEE. The CDR3 DNA follows: TGTGCCAGCAGCTTGGAACAGTCCTACTATGGCTACACCTTC. Translating it yields CASSLEQSYYGYTF.

V and J are TRBV9 and TRBJ1-2, with a tentative D call TRBD1 (5 bases). Per the germline V gene, CDR1 is SGDLS and CDR2 is YYNGEE. CDR3 length: 14 amino acids. Trimming stripped 2 bases from V and 4 bases from J, with 12 bases between. The CDR3 sequence: CASSVGPQSYGYTF. The CDR3 nucleotides read TGTGCCAGCAGCGTGGGGCCGCAGTCCTATGGCTACACCTTC.